This paragraph covers one T cell receptor (beta chain) sequence. The target of this receptor is not known. Base qualities are not recorded, but no much larger clone differs from it by a single base. The data are from a study of blood T cell repertoires in COVID-19 (TCRdb year 2020). Looking at the study overall: Collaborator samples came from the United States, Italy and Spain and covered acute and convalescent phases of COVID-19. The material from the prospective study consisted of cDNA or gDNA derived from T cells, B-cell-depleted T cells, or PBMCs. Subjects who had been exposed to COVID-19, were actively infected with it, or had recovered from it provided the deeply sampled blood TCRbeta repertoires that made up the dataset. The repertoires were released in a freely available public database intended as a resource for research on the immune response to SARS-CoV-2. The samples were drawn from two sources: the first 160 participants of the ongoing ImmuneRACE study, and 1,254 subjects contributed by 6 global collaborators. The sample metadata nearly always contained a de-identified subject ID, COVID-19 status, age in years and sex. Where available, HLA class I and class II types were obtained from metadata supplied by the sample provider rather than from assay-based typing.

Each collaborating institution followed its own protocols to collect whole blood in K2EDTA tubes. For TCRbeta analysis, collaborators shipped samples as frozen whole blood, isolated PBMCs, or DNA extracted from either of those sample types. There are 17 amino acids in the CDR3, from cysteine to phenylalanine inclusive. Only the CDR3 region is kept as DNA, spanning 51 bases read in frame from base 1. Overall study results and their limits: The amount of clinical and demographic metadata varied by source and participant and was provided uncurated.

TCRbeta CDR3 regions were amplified from genomic DNA by means of the immunoSEQ Assay, a bias-controlled multiplex PCR. The published analysis was carried out like this. Nucleated cell counts per sample were estimated from amplification of reference gene primers within the assay. To quantify the absolute abundance of each unique TCRbeta CDR3 rearrangement, sequence reads were collapsed and filtered. For each sample, productive Simpson clonality was calculated by taking the square root of Simpson's diversity index across productive rearrangements. TCRdb carries this immuneACCESS record with in-frame sequences only. Its versions omit some clonotypes, under half of them owing to an unresolved V gene in the studies checked, with the rest unexplained. V, J and clone size derive from that table, while D and trimming were established from the DNA sequence. The sample includes approximately 190,000 clones, with about four fifths observed a single time. The ten largest clones add up to roughly 6.6% of the sample.

The rearranged segments are TRBV21-1 and TRBJ2-7; the table's D call TRBD1 went unverified against the DNA. TRBV21-1 is an annotated pseudogene. This sequence originates from a woman in her forties with acute or convalescent COVID-19. Sequences were obtained from peripheral blood. The nucleotides read TGTGCCAGCATTCAACCAGGGGCTGGGAATTTAGCTTACGAGCAGTACTTC. Its coded protein is CASIQPGAGNLAYEQYF.